The 21 T cell receptor beta chains given below trace back to one sample, sequenced in a study of blood T cells in healthy people across ages. Alongside a J-beta primer mix, a sample-barcoded 5' primer served in a second PCR lasting about 6 to 11 cycles. MiXCR, applied by TCRdb to the 5' RACE reads, yields one record per CDR3 protein. The table lists 850,000 to 1,000,000 distinct CDR3 sequences, roughly 51% of them singletons. The sample consisted of blood. These receptors were obtained from a woman in her sixties in good health.

The chain combines TRBV10-3 with TRBJ2-5, with D hard to call. The V gene lost 2 bases and the J gene lost 2 bases, with 9 bases spanning the gap. The V gene's germline CDR1 is ENHRY and CDR2 SYGVKD. There are 14 residues in the CDR3. CDR3 in DNA: TGTGCCATCAGTGAGGGGTGGGCTCAAGAGACCCAGTACTTC. Residues: CAISEGWAQETQYF.

The genes are TRBV20-1 and TRBJ2-4; weak D call: TRBD2 (7 bases). There are 14 residues in the CDR3. The germline CDR1 and CDR2 sequences are DFQATT and SNEGSKA (reference sequence). V was clipped by 3 bases and J by 8 bases, with 17 bases between them. This CDR3 reads CSASAIGGGYIQYF. CDR3 in DNA: TGCAGTGCTAGCGCGATAGGGGGGGGATACATTCAGTACTTC.

This clonotype was counted a single time. The chain carries TRBV18 and TRBJ2-6; 7 nucleotides agree with TRBD1. The CDR3 is 16 residues long. V dropped 6 bases and J dropped 0; count of bases not matched to a gene: 5. Germline V gene lookup returns CDR1 KGHSH and CDR2 LQKENI. CDR3 protein: CASSRQGDSGANVLTF. The DNA for the CDR3 is TGTGCCAGCTCCCGACAGGGAGACTCTGGGGCCAACGTCCTGACTTTC.

The CDR3 nucleotides are TGTGCCAGCAGCGTGCTAGCGGAGAAAAACATTCAGTACTTC. Amino acid sequence: CASSVLAEKNIQYF. The chain employs TRBV9 and TRBJ2-4, with 7 positions matching TRBD2. Germline CDR1 reads SGDLS; CDR2 reads YYNGEE. V shed 2 bases, J shed 4 bases, and the junction held 3 bases outside the gene matches. CDR3 size: 14 residues.

The chain combines TRBV7-2 with TRBJ2-3; 7 positions match TRBD2. V shed 5 bases, J shed 1 base, and the junction held 6 bases outside the gene matches. CDR1 is SGHTA and CDR2 is FQGNSA in the germline V gene. The CDR3 runs to 15 residues. Written as DNA, the CDR3 is TGTGCCAGCAGCAGCAGCGGGACCCGCACAGATACGCAGTATTTT. Translating gives CASSSSGTRTDTQYF.

The chain combines TRBV5-1 with TRBJ2-5; 7 bases are shared with TRBD2. With V trimmed by 0 bases and J by 4 bases, 6 bases remained unmatched. Germline lookup yields CDR1 SGHRS and CDR2 YFSETQ. The CDR3 is 15 amino acids. Here the CDR3 DNA reads TGCGCCAGCAGCTTGGCCGGACTAGAAGGAGAGACCCAGTACTTC. Protein: CASSLAGLEGETQYF.

This clonotype occurred a few times. The chain uses TRBV4-1 and TRBJ2-5, with D unresolved. The J call may not be correct, given that the DNA end is closer to TRBJ2-7. The CDR3 extends over 14 amino acids. Germline lookup yields CDR1 MGHRA and CDR2 YSYEKL. For the CDR3, the DNA is TGCGCCAGCAGCCAGACCTGGGTAGGAAACGAGCAGTACTTC. It specifies CASSQTWVGNEQYF.

Concerning this clonotype itself: This may come from a read error, since a much larger clone is one base off. The chain links TRBV3-1 to TRBJ2-3, with TRBD2 matching over 8 bases. V was clipped by 4 bases and J by 1 base; unmatched bases: 4. CDR3 length: 15 amino acids. Germline-derived CDR1 and CDR2 are LGHDT and YNNKEL (reference sequence). CDR3 protein: CASSPAGVGTDTQYF. CDR3 sequence (DNA): TGTGCCAGCAGCCCAGCGGGAGTGGGCACAGATACGCAGTATTTT.

J is TRBJ2-7 and V is TRBV6-5, with D tentatively TRBD1 or TRBD2 (5 bases each). This CDR3 contains 15 residues. Trimming cost V 0 bases and J 3 bases, with 12 bases left between them. The germline CDR1 and CDR2 sequences are MNHEY and SVGAGI. CDR3 coding DNA: TGTGCCAGCAGTTACTCCCGGGGCGCAGACTACGAGCAGTACTTC. Translating gives CASSYSRGADYEQYF.

The V and J genes are TRBV5-1 and TRBJ2-3; TRBD2 matches 10 bases. Germline loops: CDR1 SGHRS, CDR2 YFSETQ. This CDR3 spans 14 amino acids. V shed 4 bases, J shed 6 bases, and the junction held 5 bases outside the gene matches. The CDR3 DNA follows: TGCGCCAGCAGCGAATGGACTAGCGGTGATACGCAGTATTTT. Its protein is CASSEWTSGDTQYF.

The genes are TRBV5-1 and TRBJ1-1, with D tentatively TRBD1 (5 bases). Germline-derived CDR1 and CDR2 are SGHRS and YFSETQ. V was trimmed by 1 base and J by 1 base, leaving 11 bases between them. CDR3 length equals 15 residues. Here the CDR3 DNA reads TGCGCCAGCAGCTTGTGGGGGACCGCGAACACTGAAGCTTTCTTT. This translates into CASSLWGTANTEAFF.

V and J are TRBV28 and TRBJ2-7, with a weak D call TRBD1 (5 bases). The germline CDR1 and CDR2 sequences are MDHEN and SYDVKM. V was cut by 1 base and J by 2 bases, with 12 bases left in between. The CDR3 totals 15 residues. In DNA, the CDR3 is TGTGCCAGCAGTTTATTTCGGCAGGGCCCCTACGAGCAGTACTTC. Its protein is CASSLFRQGPYEQYF.

This clonotype was detected ten times or more. J is TRBJ2-5 and V is TRBV29-1; the D gene is possibly TRBD2 (5 bases). The CDR3 covers 13 residues. Trimming removed 1 base from V and 2 bases from J, with 8 bases in between. Germline CDR1 reads SQVTM; CDR2 reads ANQGSEA. The CDR3 sequence: CSVEGGLQETQYF. DNA of the CDR3: TGCAGCGTTGAAGGTGGACTTCAAGAGACCCAGTACTTC.

The chain has TRBV27 and TRBJ2-7; no firm D call. Trimming removed 4 bases from V and 4 bases from J, with 11 bases in between. The CDR3 loop spans 13 amino acids. Looked up from germline, CDR1 is MNHEY and CDR2 is SMNVEV (reference sequence). CDR3 sequence reads: CASSWGLKYEQYF. The CDR3 DNA follows: TGTGCCAGCAGTTGGGGATTGAAATACGAGCAGTACTTC.

The genes are TRBV12-3 or TRBV12-4 and TRBJ1-5; 7 positions match TRBD1. V dropped 3 bases and J dropped 4; count of bases not matched to a gene: 3. This CDR3 contains 14 residues. The CDR3 nucleotides read TGTGCCAGCAGTTTTAAGGGGGCAAATCAGCCCCAGCATTTT. Its translation is CASSFKGANQPQHF.

This clonotype was observed a few times. The chain recombines TRBV29-1 with TRBJ2-7, with TRBD1 matching 10 bases. Per germline, CDR1 SQVTM and CDR2 ANQGSEA. The CDR3 contains 13 residues. Germline trimming cut 4 bases from V and 6 bases from J; bases unmatched to any gene: 6. CDR3 in amino acids: CSVGPTGGREQYF. In DNA form, the CDR3 reads TGCAGCGTTGGACCGACAGGGGGCCGCGAGCAGTACTTC.

The CDR3, as DNA: TGTGCCAGCAGCCGGATCGGCAACACAGATACGCAGTATTTT. It specifies CASSRIGNTDTQYF. The rearrangement links TRBV28 to TRBJ2-3; unclear D gene. The V end lost 6 bases, the J end lost 2 bases, and 12 bases lay between the germline ends. Per the germline V gene, CDR1 is MDHEN and CDR2 is SYDVKM. The CDR3 covers 14 residues.

The V and J genes are TRBV7-9 and TRBJ2-5; 12 nucleotides align to TRBD2. The CDR3 sequence is 16 residues long. Germline assignment: CDR1 SEHNR and CDR2 FQNEAQ (reference sequence). V lost 7 bases to trimming and J lost 0 bases; unmatched junction nucleotides: 6. CDR3 in DNA: TGTGCCAGCACTCTGACTAGCGGGAGCTACCAAGAGACCCAGTACTTC. This sequence encodes CASTLTSGSYQETQYF.

This sequence joins TRBV13 and TRBJ2-1, with 8 bases lining up with TRBD2. The CDR3 is made up of 15 amino acids. Germline lookup yields CDR1 PRHDT and CDR2 FYEKMQ (reference sequence). Trimming cost V 5 bases and J 7 bases; bases outside gene matches: 10. The CDR3 loop is CASSRRLAKNNEQFF. CDR3 DNA sequence: TGTGCCAGCAGCCGCAGACTAGCGAAGAATAATGAGCAGTTCTTC.

The V and J genes are TRBV7-3 and TRBJ2-4, with D maybe TRBD1 (6 bases). The germline gives CDR1 SGHTA, CDR2 FQGTGA. V lost 5 bases, J lost 3 bases, and 17 bases lay in between. This CDR3 spans 16 amino acids. The CDR3 is CASSQRSGVGKNIQYF. In nucleotides, the CDR3 is TGTGCCAGCAGCCAGCGTTCAGGGGTGGGCAAAAACATTCAGTACTTC.

The V gene is TRBV27, the J gene TRBJ2-1; D perhaps matches TRBD2 (5 bases). Germline V gene data show CDR1 as MNHEY and CDR2 as SMNVEV (reference sequence). Trimming pared 4 bases from V and 7 bases from J, leaving 17 bases between. The CDR3 extends over 15 amino acids. CDR3: CASSSPFGKGNEQFF. CDR3 DNA sequence: TGTGCCAGCAGTTCCCCCTTCGGGAAGGGTAATGAGCAGTTCTTC.